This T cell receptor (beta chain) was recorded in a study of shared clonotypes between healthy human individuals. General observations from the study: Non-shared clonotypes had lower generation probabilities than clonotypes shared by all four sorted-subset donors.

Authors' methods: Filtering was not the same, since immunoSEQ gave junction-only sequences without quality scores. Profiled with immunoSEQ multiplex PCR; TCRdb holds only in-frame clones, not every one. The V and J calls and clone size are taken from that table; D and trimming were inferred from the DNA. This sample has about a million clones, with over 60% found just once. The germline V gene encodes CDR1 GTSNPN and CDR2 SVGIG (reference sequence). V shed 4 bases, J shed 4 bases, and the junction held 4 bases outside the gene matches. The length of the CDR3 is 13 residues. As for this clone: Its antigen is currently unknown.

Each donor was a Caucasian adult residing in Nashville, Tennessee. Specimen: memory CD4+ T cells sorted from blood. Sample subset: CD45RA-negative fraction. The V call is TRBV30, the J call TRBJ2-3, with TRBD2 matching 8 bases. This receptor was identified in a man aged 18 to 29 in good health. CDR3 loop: CAWKHGGADTQYF. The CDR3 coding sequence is TGTGCCTGGAAACACGGGGGGGCAGATACGCAGTATTTT.